The clone carrying this T cell receptor (beta chain) was seen a handful of times. The antigen is undetermined. V trimming: 6 bases; J trimming: 0 bases; junction bases outside the gene matches: 6. Germline V lookup: CDR1 DFQATT, CDR2 SNEGSKA (reference sequence). This CDR3 spans 14 amino acids. This sample's TCRbeta library carried unique molecular identifier barcodes. TCRdb reprocessed the PCR reads with MiXCR, giving one entry per CDR3 protein. The sample gives 580,000 or so distinct CDR3 sequences, 20% to 25% of which show up once; around 14% is in the top ten. The data derive from a study of T-cell reconstitution after alpha-beta-depleted transplantation in children. General observations from the study: About two months after transplant, alpha-beta T cells reportedly came from several hundred expanded graft clones.

The sequencing here drew on PBMCs, mostly from graft donor cells, taken 360 days after TCRalphabeta/CD19-depleted stem cell transplant. This clonotype originated in a boy under two years old who had a stem cell transplant for acute myeloid leukemia, so the T cells may come from the graft donor. The rearrangement joins TRBV20-1 to TRBJ2-5; 8 bases line up with TRBD2. The CDR3 sequence is CSALAGPYQETQYF. DNA for the CDR3: TGCAGTGCCTTAGCGGGGCCTTACCAAGAGACCCAGTACTTC.